This T cell receptor beta chain is drawn from a study of T-cell reconstitution after alpha-beta-depleted transplantation in children. Preparation of the TCRbeta library involved a method that used unique molecular identifiers. In TCRdb, the PCR reads were re-called with MiXCR into one record per CDR3 protein. The sample includes about 300,000 distinct CDR3 sequences, 10% of them seen just once. This clonotype has ten or more counts. Antigen unknown. Overall study findings and caveats: By about two months after transplant, alpha-beta T cells reportedly arose from several hundred graft clones that had expanded. T-cell numbers and diversity one year post-transplant derived largely from freshly generated T cells. Some patients' high day-60 TCRbeta diversity was traced to surviving recipient T cells and thymic progenitors.

V gave up 5 bases and J gave up 8 bases, with 12 bases separating them. Germline CDR1 is SEHNR and CDR2 is FQNEAQ (reference sequence). The CDR3 runs to 12 residues. The starting material was PBMCs, obtained before TCRalphabeta/CD19-depleted stem cell transplant. The chain is built from TRBV7-9 and TRBJ1-1; possibly TRBD1 for D (5 bases). This receptor was taken from a boy younger than two with acute myeloid leukemia, due to receive a stem cell transplant. The CDR3 sequence: CASSHGTAEAFF. The CDR3 region has the DNA TGTGCCAGCAGCCACGGGACGGCCGAAGCTTTCTTT. Full variable domain (outside the CDR3, taken from reference TRBV7-9 and TRBJ1-1): DTGVSQNPRHKITKRGQNVTFRCDPISEHNRLYWYRQTLGQGPEFLTYFQNEAQLEKSRLLSDRFSAERPKGSFSTLEIQRTEQGDSAMYLCASSHGTAEAFFGQGTRLTVV.